This T cell receptor (beta chain) was obtained from a study of T cell responses to AZD1222 COVID-19 vaccine (dated by TCRdb to about 2021). For the wider study: AZD1222 recipients with second doses at about 4 weeks or about 12 weeks were pooled, because spike-specific TCR depth and breadth did not differ between schedules. A total of approximately 240 trial participants underwent TCR sequencing, of whom roughly 210 had received two doses of AZD1222 and about 26 had received two doses of the MenACWY control vaccine. Enrollment into the trials was organized by age into subgroups of 18-55, 56-69 and 70-plus years, and those subgroups contained around 150, 28 and 57 TCR-sequenced participants, respectively.

On this clone itself: Which antigen it targets is not known. Base qualities are not provided; no much larger clone lies one nucleotide away.

In light of the paper, this sample's time point label describes: baseline before first vaccination. Vaccinee samples came from UK trials COV001 and COV002, including a single-blind randomized controlled phase 2/3 trial of AZD1222 (ChAdOx1 nCoV-19) in healthy adults. For TCRbeta chain sequencing, PBMC samples were collected from trial participants at day 0 and at day 28 after the second dose. Sequences MDHEN (CDR1) and SYDVKM (CDR2) are obtained from the germline V gene. Trimming costs V 2 bases and J 5 bases, and their ends lie 14 bases apart. The cysteine opens and the phenylalanine closes a CDR3 of 15 amino acids. Only CDR3 DNA remains: 45 bases, in frame from the first base. The CDR3 regions of human TCRbeta chains were analyzed by immunosequencing. In the paper's pipeline: Repertoire TCRs were checked for matches against a reference library of SARS-CoV-2-specific TCRs that had been generated using the MIRA antigen-specificity platform. Breadth meant the fraction of unique TCRs that were SARS-CoV-2-associated, whereas depth meant the fraction of total T cells that were SARS-CoV-2-associated. Each spike-specific TCR was assigned to its reactive spike region and to a CD4 or CD8 class using the MIRA data. Log10-transformed breadth and depth values were compared by one-way ANOVA with Sidak's multiple comparisons tests. TCRdb obtained this table from immuneACCESS and retained in-frame rearrangements with V and J assigned. These tables miss some clones; where compared with another copy, unresolved V genes account for less than half of the shortfall, and the remainder is unexplained. V, J and clone size reflect that table, while D and trimming were determined from the DNA. In all, the sample holds fewer than 110,000 clones, and 75% to 95% of those were seen once. 1.3% of the sample is in the top ten clones.

Results the study describes overall, beyond this receptor: Only five to seven AZD1222 recipients were SARS-CoV-2 seropositive at baseline, limiting conclusions about previously exposed vaccinees. After two AZD1222 doses, spike-specific TCR breadth and depth were significantly higher than at day 0 and than in MenACWY recipients. Because no day 14 peak-response samples were available, the repertoires could be characterized only after the peak T cell response. Nearly half of unique spike-specific TCRs reportedly recognized epitopes outside regions mutated in the B.1.351 and B.1.1.7 variants. CD4 TCRs associated with the vaccine covered the entire spike protein, and the dominant responses were in regions 160-218 and 743-854. In the small 56-69-year group, the increase in depth fell short of significance, most likely because of low power. Participants were mostly white British and included more females than males, and it was suggested by the authors that clonal diversity may have been underestimated.

The V and J genes are TRBV28 and TRBJ2-3; tentative D gene TRBD2, with 5 bases matching. Sequences were derived from peripheral blood, sampled on day 0 of AZD1222 vaccination. The clonotype comes from an adult in good health. CDR3 sequence: CASSLLTPGRDTQYF. In nucleotide form, the sequence is TGTGCCAGCAGTTTACTGACCCCTGGGAGAGATACGCAGTATTTT.